The rows below give T cell receptor beta chains drawn from one sample of a study of read filtering for tumor transcriptome and immune sequencing. TCRdb passed the reads through MiXCR, listing each CDR3 protein once. This sample carries around 130,000 distinct CDR3 sequences, approximately 13% of them seen once, and the ten largest clones take approximately 11%. What was sequenced was a population of CD138-negative cells sorted from bone marrow. Receptor source: a donor at least 40 years old with multiple myeloma. Each CDR3 is given with its conserved first and last residue. The D gene is left open where the match is weak. The size entry is marked missing in some rows and otherwise reads once, few, many or a size class.

clone_size j_call d_call v_call cdr3_aa cdr3_nt
. TRBJ2-3 TRBD2 TRBV20-1 CSARLADSTDTQYF TGCAGTGCCAGACTAGCGGATAGCACAGATACGCAGTATTTT
. TRBJ1-1 TRBD1 TRBV6-5 CASSRDRLIGNTEAIF TGTGCCAGCAGTCGGGACAGGCTTATCGGGAACACTGAAGCTATCTTT
many TRBJ2-1 . TRBV4-1 CASNEGNEQFF TGCGCCAGCAACGAGGGGAATGAGCAGTTCTTC
many TRBJ2-7 . TRBV2 CASIQAGEQYF TGTGCCAGCATTCAGGCGGGTGAGCAGTACTTC
few TRBJ2-3 TRBD1 TRBV27 CASTGQGNTDTQYF TGTGCCAGCACGGGACAGGGGAACACAGATACGCAGTATTTT
many TRBJ1-1 . TRBV7-9 CASSLSAEAFF TGTGCCAGCAGCTTAAGCGCTGAAGCTTTCTTT
many TRBJ2-2 . TRBV5-6 CASSRGGVGELFF TGTGCCAGCAGCCGCGGAGGGGTCGGGGAGCTGTTTTTT
many TRBJ2-3 . TRBV29-1 CSVEDRIFTDTQYF TGCAGCGTTGAAGATCGGATCTTTACAGATACGCAGTATTTT
. TRBJ2-2 . TRBV7-2 CASRTGHNAGELFF TGTGCCAGCAGGACGGGACACAACGCCGGGGAGCTGTTTTTT
. TRBJ2-5 . TRBV30 CAWGRETQYF TGTGCCTGGGGCCGGGAGACCCAGTACTTC
few TRBJ1-4 . TRBV19 CASKRGFNEKRFF TGTGCCAGTAAGAGGGGCTTTAATGAAAAACGGTTTTTT
many TRBJ2-5 . TRBV11-3 CASSFAETQYF TGTGCCAGCAGCTTTGCAGAGACCCAGTACTTC
many TRBJ2-3 . TRBV2 CASSVRLTDTQYF TGTGCCAGCAGTGTACGGCTTACAGATACGCAGTATTTT
many TRBJ2-3 . TRBV29-1 CSVLSAFTRTQYF TGCAGCGTTTTGTCCGCATTTACCCGGACGCAGTATTTT
many TRBJ2-1 TRBD2 TRBV3-1 CASSQVAGGPHNEQFF TGTGCCAGCAGCCAAGTAGCGGGAGGGCCTCACAATGAGCAGTTCTTC
. TRBJ2-2 . TRBV7-9 CASSLRGSDTGELFF TGTGCCAGCAGCTTACGAGGGAGCGACACCGGGGAGCTGTTTTTT
many TRBJ2-1 TRBD1 TRBV12-3/TRBV12-4 CASSFGTGRGNEQFF TGTGCCAGCAGTTTCGGGACAGGGAGAGGTAATGAGCAGTTCTTC
once TRBJ1-1 . TRBV7-9 CAGSSPTLGTEAFF TGTGCCGGCAGCTCCCCCACCCTGGGGACTGAAGCTTTCTTT
many TRBJ2-7 TRBD2 TRBV5-1 CASSAASGSVYEQYF TGCGCCAGCAGCGCGGCTAGCGGGAGCGTCTACGAGCAGTACTTC
many TRBJ2-5 . TRBV20-1 CSADRRAQETQYF TGCAGTGCTGACCGTAGAGCTCAAGAGACCCAGTACTTC
many TRBJ1-1 TRBD1 TRBV20-1 CSARLGQVLTEAFF TGCAGTGCTAGACTAGGACAGGTACTCACTGAAGCTTTCTTT
many TRBJ1-2 . TRBV6-5 CASRNTGRMNGYTF TGTGCCAGCAGGAATACCGGGAGGATGAATGGCTACACCTTC
many TRBJ2-7 TRBD1 TRBV10-1 CASRGQGSEQYF TGCGCCAGCAGGGGACAGGGGTCCGAGCAGTACTTC
many TRBJ2-3 . TRBV6-2/TRBV6-3 CASSRNTDTQYF TGTGCCAGCAGCCGGAACACAGATACGCAGTATTTT
many TRBJ1-4 . TRBV30 CAWSPGSSEKLFF TGTGCCTGGAGCCCAGGGTCGAGTGAAAAACTGTTTTTT
few TRBJ2-1 TRBD2 TRBV7-2 CASSLVLAGTAGEQFF TGTGCCAGCAGCTTAGTCTTAGCGGGAACAGCGGGTGAGCAGTTCTTC
many TRBJ2-1 . TRBV18 CASSPPGNNEQFF TGTGCCAGCTCACCACCGGGAAATAATGAGCAGTTCTTC
many TRBJ2-3 . TRBV7-2 CASSLQRGGSDTQYF TGTGCCAGCAGCCTTCAACGTGGGGGGTCCGATACGCAGTATTTT
many TRBJ2-1 TRBD1 TRBV11-1 CASSRQGINEQFF TGTGCCAGCAGCCGACAGGGCATCAATGAGCAGTTCTTC
. TRBJ2-1 . TRBV30 CACSGDNGNEQFF TGTGCCTGTTCAGGGGACAATGGGAATGAGCAGTTCTTC
many TRBJ2-1 . TRBV5-1 CASGPTRPPTGNEQFF TGCGCCAGCGGCCCGACTAGACCTCCGACGGGAAATGAGCAGTTCTTC
many TRBJ2-1 . TRBV11-2 CASSLLVEQFF TGTGCCAGCAGCTTACTAGTTGAGCAGTTCTTC
many TRBJ2-1 TRBD2 TRBV6-1 CASRGDYLSYNEQFF TGTGCCAGCAGAGGGGACTACCTATCCTACAATGAGCAGTTCTTC
. TRBJ2-7 . TRBV4-1 CASSLTEVAGQYF TGCGCCAGCAGCCTCACGGAGGTGGCAGGGCAATACTTC
many TRBJ1-5 . TRBV6-2/TRBV6-3 CASRTPQGGKPQHF TGTGCCAGCAGGACACCCCAGGGTGGCAAGCCCCAGCATTTT
. TRBJ2-3 TRBD2 TRBV6-1 CASSEERDDTQYF TGTGCCAGCAGTGAAGAGCGGGACGATACGCAGTATTTT
many TRBJ2-1 TRBD1 TRBV5-1 CASSLDRGPTNEQFF TGCGCCAGCAGCCTGGACAGGGGGCCTACCAATGAGCAGTTCTTC
many TRBJ2-1 TRBD1 TRBV10-3 CAISEQGNEQFF TGTGCCATCAGTGAACAGGGGAATGAGCAGTTCTTC
few TRBJ2-7 TRBD2 TRBV20-1 CSADRGLAGASDEQYF TGCAGTGCTGACCGGGGGCTAGCGGGAGCTTCGGACGAGCAGTACTTC
. TRBJ1-2 . TRBV12-3/TRBV12-4 CASSGGWGYIRRNYGYTF TGTGCCAGTTCGGGGGGCTGGGGGTATATTCGGCGTAACTATGGCTACACCTTC
many TRBJ2-7 . TRBV27 CASSRRFLQGSEQYF TGTGCCAGCAGCCGTAGGTTTTTACAGGGATCCGAGCAGTACTTC
many TRBJ2-1 TRBD2 TRBV7-9 CASSPLAGGPNEQFF TGTGCCAGCAGCCCACTAGCGGGGGGGCCGAATGAGCAGTTCTTC
many TRBJ1-1 . TRBV3-1 CASSGRDTHTEAFF TGTGCCAGCAGCGGGCGGGACACCCACACTGAAGCTTTCTTT
many TRBJ2-2 . TRBV30 CAWSVPGITGELFF TGTGCCTGGAGTGTCCCAGGAATTACCGGGGAGCTGTTTTTT
many TRBJ2-7 . TRBV20-1 CSPRDSLSYEQYF TGCAGTCCCCGGGACTCCTTATCCTACGAGCAGTACTTC
many TRBJ2-2 . TRBV5-1 CASSLVADGGELFF TGCGCCAGCAGCTTGGTCGCGGACGGAGGGGAGCTGTTTTTT
many TRBJ2-3 . TRBV9 CASTGLATDTQYF TGTGCCAGCACGGGACTGGCAACAGATACGCAGTATTTT
. TRBJ1-1 . TRBV7-6 CASSLGHLGQRAFF TGTGCCAGCAGCTTAGGCCACCTCGGACAGCGGGCTTTCTTT
many TRBJ1-4 TRBD1 TRBV7-9 CASSLARGPANEKLFF TGTGCCAGCAGCTTAGCAAGGGGGCCAGCTAATGAAAAACTGTTTTTT
many TRBJ2-1 TRBD2 TRBV28 CASSLSRTSGRPGYNEQFF TGTGCCAGCAGTTTATCCAGGACTAGCGGGAGGCCAGGCTACAATGAGCAGTTCTTC
many TRBJ1-5 . TRBV30 CAWSGGSNQPQHF TGTGCCTGGAGTGGGGGGAGTAATCAGCCCCAGCATTTT
. TRBJ2-7 . TRBV4-1 CASSFSGARYF TGCGCCAGCAGCTTTTCAGGCGCTCGGTACTTC
many TRBJ2-5 TRBD1 TRBV20-1 CSAKGARYETQYF TGCAGTGCTAAGGGGGCGCGGTACGAGACCCAGTACTTC
large TRBJ2-5 . TRBV7-7 CASSLGEGLETQYF TGTGCTAGCAGCTTAGGTGAAGGTCTCGAGACCCAGTACTTC